This T cell receptor (beta chain) stems from a study of blood T cell repertoires in COVID-19. As for the study in general: Sites in the United States, Italy and Spain provided acute and convalescent COVID-19 samples. In each case, the material was cDNA or gDNA derived from T cells, B-cell-depleted T cells, or PBMCs.

Original handling: Reference gene primer amplification yielded estimated nucleated cell counts. The repertoire was sequenced with immunoSEQ multiplex PCR; TCRdb's copy has only in-frame clones and lacks some. V and J calls plus clone size are reproduced from that table; the DNA served to infer D and trimming. The profile shows about 190,000 clones, more than 65% of them singletons. The count of this clone is one. Source material: peripheral blood. This clonotype originated in a woman over 75 with active or convalescent COVID-19.

CDR3 coding DNA: TGTGCCAGCAGCTTAAAGGTCCGGGACAATGAGCAGTTCTTC. Translating it yields CASSLKVRDNEQFF. This chain uses TRBV7-3 with TRBJ2-1; no clear D gene. The germline V gene has CDR1 SGHTA and CDR2 FQGTGA. The CDR3 totals 14 residues. The V end was cut by 1 base, the J end by 5 bases, with 9 bases between.